Described below is a single T cell receptor (beta chain) sequence and its context. This record belongs to a study of blood T cell repertoires in COVID-19. On the study more broadly: Researchers got acute and convalescent COVID-19 samples from the United States, Italy and Spain. T cells, B-cell-depleted T cells, or PBMCs provided the cDNA or gDNA that served as material.

CDR1 and CDR2 (germline): GTSNPN, SVGIG (reference sequence). The CDR3 has 14 amino acids. With V trimmed by 5 bases and J by 4 bases, 7 bases remained unmatched. As processed by the authors: From reference gene primer amplification, estimates of nucleated cell counts were derived. TCRdb's table, derived via immunoSEQ multiplex PCR, lists solely in-frame clones and lacks some. V and J calls and clone size are as listed in that table; D and trimming were resolved from the DNA. This table holds approximately 170,000 clones, roughly 86% found once. The chain employs TRBV30 and TRBJ2-1, with 8 positions matching TRBD2. The origin of this receptor is a woman older than 75 in a cohort sampled during active or convalescent COVID-19. Source material: peripheral blood. This chain's CDR3 is CAWASGGRYNEQFF. Here the CDR3 DNA reads TGTGCCTGGGCATCGGGAGGGCGGTACAATGAGCAGTTCTTC.